The clone carrying this T cell receptor beta chain was detected a few times. As yet, its antigen is unknown. The data derive from a study of T cells in Graves' hyperthyroidism and ophthalmopathy. Overall study context: Any treatment followed the collection of peripheral blood at initial diagnosis.

RNA transcripts provided the source from which TCR beta CDR3 regions were amplified. The HTBI set primed first-round TCR CDR3 RT-PCR. MiXCR, applied by TCRdb to the multiplex PCR reads, yields one record per CDR3 protein. The sample lists around 800,000 distinct CDR3 sequences; over 35% were seen once. The study's findings and limits: Ophthalmopathy cases were set apart from stable hyperthyroidism by a 13 V-J model. Most clonotypes that expanded in the thyroid above 0.001 also showed up in blood.

The CDR3 extends over 15 amino acids. CDR1 is SGHTA, CDR2 FQGNSA, per germline. V was clipped by 4 bases and J by 5 bases; unmatched bases: 7. Sequenced: blood. The sequence was collected from a man between 18 and 29 years old with Graves' hyperthyroidism. The chain links TRBV7-2 to TRBJ2-5, with TRBD1 matching over 10 bases. This chain's CDR3 is CASSSGQGVGETQYF. DNA for the CDR3: TGTGCCAGCAGCTCTGGACAGGGGGTAGGGGAGACCCAGTACTTC.